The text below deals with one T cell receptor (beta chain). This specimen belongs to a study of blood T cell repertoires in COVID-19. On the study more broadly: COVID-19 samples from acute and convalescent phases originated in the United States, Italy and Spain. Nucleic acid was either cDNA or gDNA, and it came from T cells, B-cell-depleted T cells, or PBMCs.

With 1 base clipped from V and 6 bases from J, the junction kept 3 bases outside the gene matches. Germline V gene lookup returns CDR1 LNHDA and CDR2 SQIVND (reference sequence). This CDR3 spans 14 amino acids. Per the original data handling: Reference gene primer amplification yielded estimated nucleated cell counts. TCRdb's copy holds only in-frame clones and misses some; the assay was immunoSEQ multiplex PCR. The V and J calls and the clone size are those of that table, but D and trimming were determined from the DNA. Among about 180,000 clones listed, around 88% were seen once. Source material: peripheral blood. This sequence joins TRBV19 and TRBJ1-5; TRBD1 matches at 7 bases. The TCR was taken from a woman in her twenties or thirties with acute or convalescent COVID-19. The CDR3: CASSIGGGLQPQHF. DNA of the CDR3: TGTGCCAGTAGTATAGGAGGGGGCCTTCAGCCCCAGCATTTT.